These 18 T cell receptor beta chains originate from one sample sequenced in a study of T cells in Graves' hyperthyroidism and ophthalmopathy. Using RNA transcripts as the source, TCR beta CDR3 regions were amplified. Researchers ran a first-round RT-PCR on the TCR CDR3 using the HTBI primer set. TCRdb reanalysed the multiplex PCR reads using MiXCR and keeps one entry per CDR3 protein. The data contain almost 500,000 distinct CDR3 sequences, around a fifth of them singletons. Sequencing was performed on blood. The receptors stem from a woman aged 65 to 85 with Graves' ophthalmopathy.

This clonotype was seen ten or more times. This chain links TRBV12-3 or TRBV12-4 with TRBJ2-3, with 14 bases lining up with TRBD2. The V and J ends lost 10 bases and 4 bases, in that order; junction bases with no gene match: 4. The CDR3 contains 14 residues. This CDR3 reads CATGTSGSADTQYF. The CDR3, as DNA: TGTGCCACAGGGACTAGCGGGAGCGCAGATACGCAGTATTTT.

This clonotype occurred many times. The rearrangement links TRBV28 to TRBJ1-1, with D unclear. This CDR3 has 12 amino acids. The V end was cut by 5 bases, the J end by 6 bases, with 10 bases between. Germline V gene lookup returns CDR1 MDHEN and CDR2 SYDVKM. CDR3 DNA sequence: TGTGCCAGCAGTCTTACAGCCGCTGAAGCTTTCTTT. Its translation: CASSLTAAEAFF.

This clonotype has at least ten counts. In DNA, the CDR3 is TGTGCCAGCAGCGTAGTTCCCTCGGGAACCGGGGAGCTGTTTTTT. This gives the protein CASSVVPSGTGELFF. The V gene is TRBV9, the J gene TRBJ2-2; tentatively, D is TRBD2 (5 bases). V lost 0 bases and J lost 5, with 11 bases in between. From germline, CDR1 is SGDLS and CDR2 YYNGEE. This CDR3 has 15 amino acids.

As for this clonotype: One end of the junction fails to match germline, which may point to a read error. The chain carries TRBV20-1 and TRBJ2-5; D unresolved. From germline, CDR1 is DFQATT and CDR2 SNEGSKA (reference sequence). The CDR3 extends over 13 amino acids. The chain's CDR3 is CSARLVSLETRYF. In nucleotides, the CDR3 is TGCAGTGCTAGACTAGTGAGCTTAGAGACCCGGTACTTC.

CDR3 region: CASSVVTSGEQYF. The CDR3 DNA reads as TGTGCCAGCAGCGTAGTGACGTCGGGGGAGCAGTACTTC. V gene TRBV9 combines with J gene TRBJ2-7, with D maybe TRBD2 (5 bases). The germline CDR1 and CDR2 sequences are SGDLS and YYNGEE. Trimming stripped 0 bases from V and 7 bases from J, with 11 bases between. This CDR3 region has 13 residues.

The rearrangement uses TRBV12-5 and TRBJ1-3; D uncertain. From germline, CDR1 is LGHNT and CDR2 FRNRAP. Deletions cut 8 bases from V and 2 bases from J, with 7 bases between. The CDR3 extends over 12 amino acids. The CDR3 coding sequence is TGTGCTAGTTACGAGGCTGGAAACACCATATATTTT. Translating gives CASYEAGNTIYF. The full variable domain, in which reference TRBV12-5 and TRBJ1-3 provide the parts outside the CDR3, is DARVTQTPRHKVTEMGQEVTMRCQPILGHNTVFWYRQTMMQGLELLAYFRNRAPLDDSGMPKDRFSAEMPDATLATLKIQPSEPRDSAVYFCASYEAGNTIYFGEGSWLTVV.

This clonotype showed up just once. CDR3 sequence: CASSVASYNEQFF. Here the CDR3 DNA reads TGTGCCAGCAGCGTCGCCTCCTACAATGAGCAGTTCTTC. V usage is TRBV7-2 and J usage is TRBJ2-1; D remains ambiguous. The CDR3 has 13 amino acids. The V gene's germline CDR1 is SGHTA and CDR2 FQGNSA. The V and J ends lost 5 bases and 0 bases respectively, with 5 bases between them.

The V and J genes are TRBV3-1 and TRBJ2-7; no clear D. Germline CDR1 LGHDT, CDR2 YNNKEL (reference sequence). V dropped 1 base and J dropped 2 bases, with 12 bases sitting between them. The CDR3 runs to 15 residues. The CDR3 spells CASSQGDPGPYEQYF. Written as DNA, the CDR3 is TGTGCCAGCAGCCAAGGCGACCCCGGCCCCTACGAGCAGTACTTC.

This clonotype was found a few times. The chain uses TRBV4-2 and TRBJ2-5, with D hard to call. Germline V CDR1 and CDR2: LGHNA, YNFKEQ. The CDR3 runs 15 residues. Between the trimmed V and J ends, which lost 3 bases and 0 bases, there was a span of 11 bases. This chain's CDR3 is CASSQLIDYQETQYF. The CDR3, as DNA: TGTGCCAGCAGCCAGCTCATAGACTACCAAGAGACCCAGTACTTC.

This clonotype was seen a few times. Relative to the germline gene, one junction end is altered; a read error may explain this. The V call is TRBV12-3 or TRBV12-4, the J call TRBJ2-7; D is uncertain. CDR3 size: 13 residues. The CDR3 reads CASSLSGSHEQYF. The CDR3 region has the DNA TGTGCCAGCAGTTTGTCGGGCTCCCACGAGCAGTACTTC.

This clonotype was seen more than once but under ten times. CDR3 DNA: TGTGCCAGCAGCTGGGCGGGAGCCGGGGAGCTGTTTTTT. It codes for CASSWAGAGELFF. This chain links TRBV7-6 with TRBJ2-2, with 7 bases that match TRBD2. The germline gives CDR1 SGHVS, CDR2 FNYEAQ. Trimming at V came to 4 bases and at J to 6 bases, leaving 2 bases not matched to a gene. This CDR3 has 13 amino acids.

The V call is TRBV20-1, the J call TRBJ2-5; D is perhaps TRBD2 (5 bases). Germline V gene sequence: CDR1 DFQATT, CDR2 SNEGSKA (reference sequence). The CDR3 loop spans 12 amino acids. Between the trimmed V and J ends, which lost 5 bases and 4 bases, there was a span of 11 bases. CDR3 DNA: TGCAGTGCTCAGGCCGGGATAGAGACCCAGTACTTC. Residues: CSAQAGIETQYF.

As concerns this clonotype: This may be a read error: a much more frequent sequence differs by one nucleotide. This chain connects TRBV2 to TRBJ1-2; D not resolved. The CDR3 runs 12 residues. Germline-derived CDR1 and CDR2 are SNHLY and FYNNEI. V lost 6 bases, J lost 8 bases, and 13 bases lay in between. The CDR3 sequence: CASSDQSGGYTF. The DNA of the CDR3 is TGTGCCAGCAGCGACCAGTCTGGGGGCTACACCTTC.

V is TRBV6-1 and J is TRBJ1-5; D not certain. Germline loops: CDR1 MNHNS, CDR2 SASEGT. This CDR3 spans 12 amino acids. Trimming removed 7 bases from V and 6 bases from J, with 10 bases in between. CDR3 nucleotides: TGTGCCAGCACAATAGGGTTTCAGCCCCAGCATTTT. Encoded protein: CASTIGFQPQHF.

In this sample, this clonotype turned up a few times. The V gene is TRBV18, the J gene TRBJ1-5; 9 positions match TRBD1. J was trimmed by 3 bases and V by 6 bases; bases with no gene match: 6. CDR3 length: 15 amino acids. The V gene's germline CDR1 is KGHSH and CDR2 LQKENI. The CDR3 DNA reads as TGTGCCAGCTCTCCGGGGACAGGGAACAATCAGCCCCAGCATTTT. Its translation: CASSPGTGNNQPQHF. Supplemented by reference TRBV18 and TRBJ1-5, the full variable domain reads NAGVMQNPRHLVRRRGQEARLRCSPMKGHSHVYWYRQLPEEGLKFMVYLQKENIIDESGMPKERFSAEFPKEGPSILRIQQVVRGDSAAYFCASSPGTGNNQPQHFGDGTRLSIL.

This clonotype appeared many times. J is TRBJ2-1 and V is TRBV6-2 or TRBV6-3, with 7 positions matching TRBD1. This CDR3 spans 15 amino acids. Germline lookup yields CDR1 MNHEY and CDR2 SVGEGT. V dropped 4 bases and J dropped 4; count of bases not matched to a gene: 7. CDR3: CASSFLGTAYNEQFF. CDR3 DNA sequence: TGTGCCAGCAGTTTCCTCGGGACAGCGTACAATGAGCAGTTCTTC.

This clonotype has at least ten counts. CDR3 coding DNA: TGTGCCAGCTCGAAGACATTGGACAGGGTCAGCAATCAGCCCCAGCATTTT. Translating gives CASSKTLDRVSNQPQHF. V usage is TRBV2 and J usage is TRBJ1-5; 8 bases fit TRBD1. Trimming at V came to 8 bases and at J to 1 base, leaving 13 bases not matched to a gene. Germline V gives CDR1 SNHLY, CDR2 FYNNEI. This CDR3 has 17 residues.

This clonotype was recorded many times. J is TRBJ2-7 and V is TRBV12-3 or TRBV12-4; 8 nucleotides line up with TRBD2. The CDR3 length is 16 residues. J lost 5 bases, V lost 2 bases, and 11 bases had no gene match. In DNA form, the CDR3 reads TGTGCCAGCAGTTTAATGTCTAGCGGGTGGATCGACGAGCAGTACTTC. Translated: CASSLMSSGWIDEQYF.